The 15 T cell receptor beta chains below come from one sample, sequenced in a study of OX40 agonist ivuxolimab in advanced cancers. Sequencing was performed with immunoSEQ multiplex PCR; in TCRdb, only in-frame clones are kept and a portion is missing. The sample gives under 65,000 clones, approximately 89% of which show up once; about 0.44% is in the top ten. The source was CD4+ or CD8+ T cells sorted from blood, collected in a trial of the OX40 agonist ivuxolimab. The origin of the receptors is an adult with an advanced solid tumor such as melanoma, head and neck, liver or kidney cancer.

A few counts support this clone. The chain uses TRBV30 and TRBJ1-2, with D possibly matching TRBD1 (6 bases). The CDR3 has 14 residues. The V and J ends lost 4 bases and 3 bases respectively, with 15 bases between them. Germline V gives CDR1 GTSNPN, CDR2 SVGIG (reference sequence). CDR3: CAWTTGSAYYGYTF. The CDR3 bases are TGTGCCTGGACTACAGGGAGCGCTTACTATGGCTACACCTTC.

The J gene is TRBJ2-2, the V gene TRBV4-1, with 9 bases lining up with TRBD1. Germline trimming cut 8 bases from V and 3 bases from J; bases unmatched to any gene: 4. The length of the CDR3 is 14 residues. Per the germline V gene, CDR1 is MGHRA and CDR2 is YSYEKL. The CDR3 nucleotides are TGCGCCAGCCGGGACAGGGCTGACACCGGGGAGCTGTTTTTT. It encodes CASRDRADTGELFF.

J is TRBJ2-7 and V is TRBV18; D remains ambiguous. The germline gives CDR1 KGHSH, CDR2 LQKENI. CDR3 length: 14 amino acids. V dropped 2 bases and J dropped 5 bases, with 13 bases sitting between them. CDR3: CASSPSGRLNEQYF. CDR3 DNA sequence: TGTGCCAGCTCACCATCTGGCAGGTTGAACGAGCAGTACTTC.

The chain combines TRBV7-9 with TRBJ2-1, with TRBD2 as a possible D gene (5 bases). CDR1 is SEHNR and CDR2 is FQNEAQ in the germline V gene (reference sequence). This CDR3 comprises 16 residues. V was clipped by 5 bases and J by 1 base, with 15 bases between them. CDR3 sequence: CASSPRVPGSYNEQFF. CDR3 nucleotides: TGTGCCAGCAGCCCCCGAGTCCCGGGGTCCTACAATGAGCAGTTCTTC.

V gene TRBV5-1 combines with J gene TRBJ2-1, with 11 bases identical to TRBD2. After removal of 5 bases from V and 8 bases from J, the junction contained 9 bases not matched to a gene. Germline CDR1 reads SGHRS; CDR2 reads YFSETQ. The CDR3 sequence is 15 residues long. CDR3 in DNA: TGCGCCAGCAGGCCATTAGCGGGAGGGCCGGATGAGCAGTTCTTC. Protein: CASRPLAGGPDEQFF.

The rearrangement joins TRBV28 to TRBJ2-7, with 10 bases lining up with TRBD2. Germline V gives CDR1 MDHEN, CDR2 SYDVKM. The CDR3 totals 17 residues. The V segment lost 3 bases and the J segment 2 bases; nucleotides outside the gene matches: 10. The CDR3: CASSFAAGTSEPYEQYF. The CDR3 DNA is TGTGCCAGCAGTTTTGCCGCCGGGACTAGCGAGCCCTACGAGCAGTACTTC.

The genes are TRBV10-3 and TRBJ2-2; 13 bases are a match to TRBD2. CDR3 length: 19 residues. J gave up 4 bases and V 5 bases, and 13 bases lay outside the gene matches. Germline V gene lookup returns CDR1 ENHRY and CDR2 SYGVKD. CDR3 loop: CAISREDGLAGAGTGELFF. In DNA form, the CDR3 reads TGTGCCATCAGTAGGGAAGACGGACTAGCGGGAGCGGGCACCGGGGAGCTGTTTTTT.

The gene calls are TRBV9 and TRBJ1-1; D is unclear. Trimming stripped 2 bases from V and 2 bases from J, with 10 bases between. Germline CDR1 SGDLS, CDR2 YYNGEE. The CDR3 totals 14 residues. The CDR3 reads CASSVGLYNTEAFF. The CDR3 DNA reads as TGTGCCAGCAGCGTTGGCCTATACAACACTGAAGCTTTCTTT.

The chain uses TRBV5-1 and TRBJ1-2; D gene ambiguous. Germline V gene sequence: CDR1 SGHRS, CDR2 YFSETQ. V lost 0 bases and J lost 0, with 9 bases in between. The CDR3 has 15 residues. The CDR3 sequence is CASSLVPKANYGYTF. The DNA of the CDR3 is TGCGCCAGCAGCTTGGTGCCTAAAGCTAACTATGGCTACACCTTC.

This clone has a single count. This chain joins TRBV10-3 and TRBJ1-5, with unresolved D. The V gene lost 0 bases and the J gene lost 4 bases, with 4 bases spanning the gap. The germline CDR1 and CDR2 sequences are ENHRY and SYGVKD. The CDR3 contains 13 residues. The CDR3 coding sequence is TGTGCCATCAGTGAGTCGAAGAATCAGCCCCAGCATTTT. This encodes CAISESKNQPQHF.

DNA of the CDR3: TGTGCCAGCAGTGATCTCTGGGCGGATACGCAGTATTTT. Its translation: CASSDLWADTQYF. The chain is built from TRBV6-1 and TRBJ2-3; no clear D gene. Germline V gene lookup returns CDR1 MNHNS and CDR2 SASEGT. V lost 3 bases, J lost 6 bases, and 10 bases lay in between. The CDR3 spans 13 residues.

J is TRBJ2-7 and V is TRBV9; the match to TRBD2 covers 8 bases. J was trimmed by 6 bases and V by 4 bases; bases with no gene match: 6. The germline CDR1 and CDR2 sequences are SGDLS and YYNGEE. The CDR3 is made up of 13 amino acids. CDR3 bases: TGTGCCAGCAGCCCGGGACTAGGTCGCGAGCAGTACTTC. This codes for CASSPGLGREQYF.

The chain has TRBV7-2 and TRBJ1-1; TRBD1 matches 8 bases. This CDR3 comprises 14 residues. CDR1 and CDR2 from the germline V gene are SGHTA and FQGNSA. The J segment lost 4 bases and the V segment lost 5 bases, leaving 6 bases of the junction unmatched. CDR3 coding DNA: TGTGCCAGCAGCACAACAGGGGGTGGCACTGAAGCTTTCTTT. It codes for CASSTTGGGTEAFF.

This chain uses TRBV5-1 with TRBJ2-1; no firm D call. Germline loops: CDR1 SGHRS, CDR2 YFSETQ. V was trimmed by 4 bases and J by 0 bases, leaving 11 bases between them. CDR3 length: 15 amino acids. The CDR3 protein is CASSPDRGSYNEQFF. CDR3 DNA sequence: TGCGCCAGCAGCCCGGACCGAGGCTCCTACAATGAGCAGTTCTTC.

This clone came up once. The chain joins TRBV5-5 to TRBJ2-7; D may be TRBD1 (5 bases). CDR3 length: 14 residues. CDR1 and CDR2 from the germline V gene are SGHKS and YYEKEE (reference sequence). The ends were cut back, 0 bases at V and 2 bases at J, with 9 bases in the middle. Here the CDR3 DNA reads TGTGCCAGCAGCTTGGCTGGGGCCGCCTACGAGCAGTACTTC. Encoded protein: CASSLAGAAYEQYF. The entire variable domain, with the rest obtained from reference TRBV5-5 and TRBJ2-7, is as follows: DAGVTQSPTHLIKTRGQQVTLRCSPISGHKSVSWYQQVLGQGPQFIFQYYEKEERGRGNFPDRFSARQFPNYSSELNVNALLLGDSALYLCASSLAGAAYEQYFGPGTRLTVT.